These T cell receptor beta chains were read from a single sample in a study of blood T cell repertoires in COVID-19. Here immunoSEQ multiplex PCR was the method, and the copy in TCRdb shows in-frame clones only, minus some. The repertoire holds roughly 500,000 clones, 75% to 90% seen once, with roughly 1% in the top ten. The specimen sequenced was peripheral blood. The receptor source for this set is a man aged 18 to 29 with COVID-19, enrolled during active disease. Both conserved end residues are part of each CDR3. A D gene is named only where the DNA matches it firmly. Size is omitted from some rows. Given values are once, few, many or a class for expanded clones.

v_call	j_call	clone_size	d_call	cdr3_nt	cdr3_aa
TRBV30	TRBJ1-1	.	.	TGTGCCTGGGCAGGGTCCTTTATCACTGAAGCTTTCTTT	CAWAGSFITEAFF
TRBV5-4	TRBJ1-2	.	TRBD1	TGTGCCGGTCGAACCGGGACAGCCACCTTTGATGGCTACACCTTC	CAGRTGTATFDGYTF
TRBV19	TRBJ2-5	.	TRBD2	TGTGCCAGTAGTAGGACTAGCGGGTACCAAGAGACCCAGTACTTC	CASSRTSGYQETQYF
TRBV6-5	TRBJ1-2	once	TRBD1	TGTGCCAGCAGTTATCAGGGGGCAAACTATGGCTACACCTTC	CASSYQGANYGYTF
TRBV10-3	TRBJ2-3	.	TRBD2	TGTGCCATCAGGACGGGGGGGCCCACAGATACGCAGTATTTT	CAIRTGGPTDTQYF
TRBV7-8	TRBJ1-5	.	.	TGTGCCAGCAGCTTAGCGCAGGGTGGGCAGCCCCAGCATTTT	CASSLAQGGQPQHF
TRBV10-2	TRBJ2-2	.	TRBD2	TGCGCCAGCAGTGCGGTCAGGAGCGGGAGAGGCACCGGGGAGCTGTTTTTT	CASSAVRSGRGTGELFF
TRBV5-8	TRBJ2-1	.	.	TGTGCCAGGGCAATAGGGGCTAACAATGAGCAGTTCTTC	CARAIGANNEQFF
TRBV11-2	TRBJ2-4	.	.	TGTGCCAGCAGCTTAGCCAGGATAGCCAAAAACATTCAGTACTTC	CASSLARIAKNIQYF
TRBV3-1/TRBV3-2	TRBJ2-5	.	TRBD2	TGTGCCAGCAGCCAAGGGGGGCTAGCGGGAAGGGAGACCCAGTACTTC	CASSQGGLAGRETQYF
TRBV5-6	TRBJ2-3	.	.	TGTGCCAGCAGCCCAACTAACGGAGGCACAGATACGCAGTATTTT	CASSPTNGGTDTQYF
TRBV7-2	TRBJ1-5	.	.	TGTGCCAGCAGCTCCCTTTATAGCAATCAGCCCCAGCATTTT	CASSSLYSNQPQHF
TRBV27	TRBJ2-7	.	.	TGTGCCAGCAGCTCGGACTTCAACGAGCAGTACTTC	CASSSDFNEQYF
TRBV25-1	TRBJ2-5	.	.	TGTGCCAGCAGTGGGGCGCGAGGCAGGGGTGTCCAAGAGACCCAGTACTTC	CASSGARGRGVQETQYF
TRBV7-9	TRBJ2-3	.	TRBD2	TGTGCCAGCAGCACCGAGAAACTAGCGGGGGACACAGATACGCAGTATTTT	CASSTEKLAGDTDTQYF
TRBV7-9	TRBJ2-6	.	TRBD1	TGTGCCAGCAGCCTCGGACAGGCAGGGGCCAACGTCCTGACTTTC	CASSLGQAGANVLTF
TRBV2	TRBJ2-7	.	.	TGTGCCAGCAGGGGGGGGGCACACTACGAGCAGTACTTC	CASRGGAHYEQYF
TRBV28	TRBJ2-7	.	.	TGTGCCAGCAGTTTCCCCCCACCGACAGGCTACGAGCAGTACTTC	CASSFPPPTGYEQYF
TRBV15	TRBJ2-1	.	.	TGTGCCACCAGCCCGGGGTATAGCTCCTACAATGAGCAGTTCTTC	CATSPGYSSYNEQFF
TRBV7-9	TRBJ1-4	.	TRBD1	TGTGCCAGCAGCATCCCCGGGACAGGGGACGAAAAACTGTTTTTT	CASSIPGTGDEKLFF
TRBV5-6	TRBJ2-1	.	TRBD2	TGTGCCAGCAGCTCGAGCGGGGCTTCCTACAATGAGCAGTTCTTC	CASSSSGASYNEQFF
TRBV3-1/TRBV3-2	TRBJ2-5	once	.	TGTGCCAGCAGCCAATACGGGACAATTCGAGAAGAGACCCAGTACTTC	CASSQYGTIREETQYF